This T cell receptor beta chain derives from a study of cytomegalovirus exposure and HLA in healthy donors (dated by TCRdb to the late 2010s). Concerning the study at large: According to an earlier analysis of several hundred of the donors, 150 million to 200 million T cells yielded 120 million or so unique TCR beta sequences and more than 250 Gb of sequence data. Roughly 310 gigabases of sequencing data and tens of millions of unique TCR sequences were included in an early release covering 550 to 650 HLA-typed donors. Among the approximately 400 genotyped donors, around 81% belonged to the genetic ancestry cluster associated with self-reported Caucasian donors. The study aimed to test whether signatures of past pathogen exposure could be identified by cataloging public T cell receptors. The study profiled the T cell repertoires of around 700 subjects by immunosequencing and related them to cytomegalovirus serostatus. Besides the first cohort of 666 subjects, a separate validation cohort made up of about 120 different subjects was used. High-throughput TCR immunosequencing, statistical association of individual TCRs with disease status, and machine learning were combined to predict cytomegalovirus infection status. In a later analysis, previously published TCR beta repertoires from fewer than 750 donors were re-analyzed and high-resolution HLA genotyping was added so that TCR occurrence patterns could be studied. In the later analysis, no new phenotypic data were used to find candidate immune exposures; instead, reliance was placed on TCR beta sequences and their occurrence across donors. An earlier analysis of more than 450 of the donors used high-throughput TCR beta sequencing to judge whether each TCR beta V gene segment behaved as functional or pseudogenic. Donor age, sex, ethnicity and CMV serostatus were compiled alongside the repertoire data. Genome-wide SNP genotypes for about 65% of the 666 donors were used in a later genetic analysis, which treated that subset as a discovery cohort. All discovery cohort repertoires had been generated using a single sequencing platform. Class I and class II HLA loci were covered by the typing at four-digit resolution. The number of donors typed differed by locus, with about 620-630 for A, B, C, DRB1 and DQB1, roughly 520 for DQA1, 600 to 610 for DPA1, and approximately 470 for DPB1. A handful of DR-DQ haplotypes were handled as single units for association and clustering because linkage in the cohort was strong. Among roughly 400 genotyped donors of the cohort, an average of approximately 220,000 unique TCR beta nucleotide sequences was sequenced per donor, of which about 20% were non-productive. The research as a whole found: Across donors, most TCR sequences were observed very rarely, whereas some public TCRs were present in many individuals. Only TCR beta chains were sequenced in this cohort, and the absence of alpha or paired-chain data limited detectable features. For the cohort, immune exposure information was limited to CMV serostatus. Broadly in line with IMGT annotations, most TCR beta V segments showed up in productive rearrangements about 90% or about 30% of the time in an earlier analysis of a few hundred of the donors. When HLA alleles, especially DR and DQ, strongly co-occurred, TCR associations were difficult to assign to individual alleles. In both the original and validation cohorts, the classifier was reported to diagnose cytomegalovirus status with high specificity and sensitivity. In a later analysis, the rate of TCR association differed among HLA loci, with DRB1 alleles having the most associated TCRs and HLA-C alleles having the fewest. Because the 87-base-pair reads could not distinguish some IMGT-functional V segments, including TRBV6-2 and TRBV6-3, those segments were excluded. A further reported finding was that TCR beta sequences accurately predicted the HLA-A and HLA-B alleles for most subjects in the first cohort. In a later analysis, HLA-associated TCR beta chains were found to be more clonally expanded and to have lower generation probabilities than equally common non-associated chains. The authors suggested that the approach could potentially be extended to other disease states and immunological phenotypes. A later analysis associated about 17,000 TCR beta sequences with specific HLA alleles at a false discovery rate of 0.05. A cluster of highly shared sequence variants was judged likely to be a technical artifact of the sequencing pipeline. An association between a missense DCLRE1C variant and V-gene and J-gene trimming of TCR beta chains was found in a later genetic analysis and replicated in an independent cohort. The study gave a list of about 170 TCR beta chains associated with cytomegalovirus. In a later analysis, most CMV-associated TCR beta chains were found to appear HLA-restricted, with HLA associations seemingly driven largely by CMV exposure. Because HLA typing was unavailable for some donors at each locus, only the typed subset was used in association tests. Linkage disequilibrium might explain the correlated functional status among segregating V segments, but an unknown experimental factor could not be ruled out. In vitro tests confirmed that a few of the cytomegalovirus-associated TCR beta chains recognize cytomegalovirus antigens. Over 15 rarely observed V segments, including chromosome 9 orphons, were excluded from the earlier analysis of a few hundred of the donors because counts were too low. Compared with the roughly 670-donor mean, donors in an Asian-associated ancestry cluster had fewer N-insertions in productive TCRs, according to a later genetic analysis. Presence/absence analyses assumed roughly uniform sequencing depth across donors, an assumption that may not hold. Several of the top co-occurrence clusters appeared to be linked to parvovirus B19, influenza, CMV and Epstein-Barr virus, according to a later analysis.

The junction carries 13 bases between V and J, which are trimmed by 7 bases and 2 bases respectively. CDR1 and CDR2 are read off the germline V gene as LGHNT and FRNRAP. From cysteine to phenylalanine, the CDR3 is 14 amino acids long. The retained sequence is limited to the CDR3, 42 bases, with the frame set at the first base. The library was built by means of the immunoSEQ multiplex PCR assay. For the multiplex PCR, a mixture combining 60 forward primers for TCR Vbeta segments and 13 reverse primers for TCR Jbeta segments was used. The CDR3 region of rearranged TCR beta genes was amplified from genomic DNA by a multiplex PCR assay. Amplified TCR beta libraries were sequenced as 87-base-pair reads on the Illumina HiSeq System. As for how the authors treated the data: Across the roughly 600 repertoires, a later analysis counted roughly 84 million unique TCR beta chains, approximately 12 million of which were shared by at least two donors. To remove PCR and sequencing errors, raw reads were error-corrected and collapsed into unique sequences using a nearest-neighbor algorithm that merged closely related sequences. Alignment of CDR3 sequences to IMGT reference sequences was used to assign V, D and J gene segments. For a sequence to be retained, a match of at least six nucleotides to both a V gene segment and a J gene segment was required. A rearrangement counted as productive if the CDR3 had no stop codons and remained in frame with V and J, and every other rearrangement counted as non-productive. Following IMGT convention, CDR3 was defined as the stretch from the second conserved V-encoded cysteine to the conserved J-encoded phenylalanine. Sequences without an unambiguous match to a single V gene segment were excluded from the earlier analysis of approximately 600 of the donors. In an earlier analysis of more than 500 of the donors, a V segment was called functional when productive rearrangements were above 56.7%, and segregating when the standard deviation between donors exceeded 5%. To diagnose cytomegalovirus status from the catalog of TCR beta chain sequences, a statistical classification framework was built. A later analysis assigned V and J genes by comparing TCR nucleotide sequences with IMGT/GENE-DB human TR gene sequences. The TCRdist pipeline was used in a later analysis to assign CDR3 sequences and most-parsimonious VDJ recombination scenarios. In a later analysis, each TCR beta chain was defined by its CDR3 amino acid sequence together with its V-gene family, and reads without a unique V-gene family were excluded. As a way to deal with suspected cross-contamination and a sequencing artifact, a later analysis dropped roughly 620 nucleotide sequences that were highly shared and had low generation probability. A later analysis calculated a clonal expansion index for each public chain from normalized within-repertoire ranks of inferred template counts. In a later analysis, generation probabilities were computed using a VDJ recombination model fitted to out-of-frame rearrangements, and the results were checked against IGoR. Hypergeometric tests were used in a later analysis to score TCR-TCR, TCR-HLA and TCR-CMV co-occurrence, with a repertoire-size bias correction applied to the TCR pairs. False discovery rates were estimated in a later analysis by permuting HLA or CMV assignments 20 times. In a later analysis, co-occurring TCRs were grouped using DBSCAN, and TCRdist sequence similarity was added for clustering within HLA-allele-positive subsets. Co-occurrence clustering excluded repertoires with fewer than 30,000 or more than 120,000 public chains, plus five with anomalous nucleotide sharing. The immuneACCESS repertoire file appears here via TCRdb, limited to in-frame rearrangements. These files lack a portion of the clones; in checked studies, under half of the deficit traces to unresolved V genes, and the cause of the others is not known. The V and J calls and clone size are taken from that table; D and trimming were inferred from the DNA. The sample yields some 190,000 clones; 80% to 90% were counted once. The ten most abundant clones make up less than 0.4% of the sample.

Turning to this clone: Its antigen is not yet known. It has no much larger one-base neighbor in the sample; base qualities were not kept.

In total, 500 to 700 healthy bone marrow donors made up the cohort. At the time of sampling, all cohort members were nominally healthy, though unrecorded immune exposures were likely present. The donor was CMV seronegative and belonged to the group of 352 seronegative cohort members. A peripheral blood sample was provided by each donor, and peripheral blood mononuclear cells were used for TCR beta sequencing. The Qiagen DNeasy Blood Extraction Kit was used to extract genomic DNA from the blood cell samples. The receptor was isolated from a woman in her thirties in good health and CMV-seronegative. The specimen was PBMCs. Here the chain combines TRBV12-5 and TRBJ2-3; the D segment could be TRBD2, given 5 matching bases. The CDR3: CASAAARLTDTQYF. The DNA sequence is TGTGCTAGTGCAGCGGCTAGGCTCACAGATACGCAGTATTTT.